This T cell receptor (beta chain) was captured by sequencing in a study of cytomegalovirus exposure and HLA in healthy donors. J was trimmed by 3 bases and V by 3 bases; bases with no gene match: 8. Germline values: CDR1 KGHSH, CDR2 LQKENI. The CDR3 totals 15 residues. TCRdb's copy holds only in-frame clones and misses some; the assay was immunoSEQ multiplex PCR. The repertoire includes about 120,000 clones, approximately 95% of them detected once, and about 1.7% sits in the top ten. The chain couples TRBV18 to TRBJ2-7, with TRBD2 matching over 7 bases. The sequenced material came from PBMCs. The receptor comes from a man aged 18 to 29 in good health and CMV-seronegative. The CDR3, as DNA: TGTGCCAGCTCACCCGCCAGCGGGGTCAACTACGAGCAGTACTTC. Translation: CASSPASGVNYEQYF.